Listed below are T cell receptor beta chains from one sample, sequenced in a study of shared clonotypes between healthy human individuals. Generated by immunoSEQ multiplex PCR, the TCRdb table keeps only in-frame clones and is missing some. Here the sample spans just over 2,000,000 clones, approximately 95% being singletons. Sequences were obtained from naive CD8+ T cells sorted from blood. The receptor set was obtained from a man aged 18 to 29 in good health. Both conserved end residues are part of each CDR3. Fields, in order: V gene, D gene, clone size, J gene, CDR3 DNA, CDR3 protein. The D gene is left open where the match is weak. Size values are once, few and many counts, or a class for expanded clones, and some rows have none.

v_call: TRBV4-1; d_call: TRBD2; clone_size: NA; j_call: TRBJ2-3; cdr3_nt: TGCGCCAGCAGCCAAGATTCTTGGACTAGCGGAACAGATACGCAGTATTTT; cdr3_aa: CASSQDSWTSGTDTQYF
v_call: TRBV27; d_call: NA; clone_size: NA; j_call: TRBJ1-5; cdr3_nt: TGTGCCAGCAGTTCCGGGGATGGTCAGCCCCAGCATTTT; cdr3_aa: CASSSGDGQPQHF
v_call: TRBV4-1; d_call: TRBD2; clone_size: NA; j_call: TRBJ2-1; cdr3_nt: TGCGCCAGCAGCCTCTTGGGACTAAAGTACAATGAGCAGTTCTTC; cdr3_aa: CASSLLGLKYNEQFF
v_call: TRBV27; d_call: NA; clone_size: NA; j_call: TRBJ2-2; cdr3_nt: TGTGCCAGCAGTTCTTTGGGCTTCACCGGGGAGCTGTTTTTT; cdr3_aa: CASSSLGFTGELFF
v_call: TRBV27; d_call: NA; clone_size: NA; j_call: TRBJ1-1; cdr3_nt: TGTGCCAGCAGTCCCCTCTTAAGTACACTAAACACTGAAGCTTTCTTT; cdr3_aa: CASSPLLSTLNTEAFF
v_call: TRBV5-1; d_call: NA; clone_size: NA; j_call: TRBJ2-7; cdr3_nt: TGCGCCAGCAGCTTGACAGCGTCCTACGAGCAGTACTTC; cdr3_aa: CASSLTASYEQYF
v_call: TRBV18; d_call: NA; clone_size: NA; j_call: TRBJ1-2; cdr3_nt: TGTGCCAGCTCACCTAATGGTCAGGGGTATGGCTACACCTTC; cdr3_aa: CASSPNGQGYGYTF
v_call: TRBV28; d_call: NA; clone_size: NA; j_call: TRBJ1-2; cdr3_nt: TGTGCCAGCAGCGTCGACAACGACTATGGCTACACCTTC; cdr3_aa: CASSVDNDYGYTF
v_call: TRBV29-1; d_call: NA; clone_size: NA; j_call: TRBJ1-1; cdr3_nt: TGCAGCGACCGGCAGGGTTACACTGAAGCTTTCTTT; cdr3_aa: CSDRQGYTEAFF
v_call: TRBV18; d_call: TRBD1; clone_size: NA; j_call: TRBJ2-7; cdr3_nt: TGTGCCAGCTCACCAGGGACAGGGGCCTACGAGCAGTACTTC; cdr3_aa: CASSPGTGAYEQYF
v_call: TRBV19; d_call: NA; clone_size: NA; j_call: TRBJ2-7; cdr3_nt: TGTGCCAGTAGTATAGGTTCGAGCGGCTCCTACGAGCAGTACTTC; cdr3_aa: CASSIGSSGSYEQYF
v_call: TRBV6-1; d_call: NA; clone_size: NA; j_call: TRBJ2-7; cdr3_nt: TGTGCCAGCAGTGAATGGGGGGACTACGAGCAGTACTTC; cdr3_aa: CASSEWGDYEQYF
v_call: TRBV27; d_call: NA; clone_size: NA; j_call: TRBJ1-1; cdr3_nt: TGTGCCAGCAGTATCCTCTCAGATAGGGGAACTGAAGCTTTCTTT; cdr3_aa: CASSILSDRGTEAFF
v_call: TRBV5-1; d_call: TRBD1; clone_size: NA; j_call: TRBJ1-4; cdr3_nt: TGCGCCAGTTATAACAGGGGGATTAATGAAAAACTGTTTTTT; cdr3_aa: CASYNRGINEKLFF
v_call: TRBV4-3; d_call: TRBD2; clone_size: NA; j_call: TRBJ2-5; cdr3_nt: TGCGCCAGCAGCCCGGCCCCAGGGGCGGGAGGGGAGACCCAGTACTTC; cdr3_aa: CASSPAPGAGGETQYF
v_call: TRBV19; d_call: NA; clone_size: NA; j_call: TRBJ1-6; cdr3_nt: TGTGCCACCTCCGGGACAACGCATAATTCACCCCTCCACTTT; cdr3_aa: CATSGTTHNSPLHF
v_call: TRBV4-1; d_call: NA; clone_size: NA; j_call: TRBJ2-4; cdr3_nt: TGCGCCAGCAGCCCGTCTACAGGGCTAGCCAAAAACATTCAGTACTTC; cdr3_aa: CASSPSTGLAKNIQYF
v_call: TRBV27; d_call: NA; clone_size: NA; j_call: TRBJ2-1; cdr3_nt: TGTGCCAGCAGCCCCCCAGGTCGAGCGGATGAGCAGTTCTTC; cdr3_aa: CASSPPGRADEQFF
v_call: TRBV7-9; d_call: NA; clone_size: NA; j_call: TRBJ1-2; cdr3_nt: TGTGCCAGCAGCTTAGCTGAACAGGTCGACACCTTC; cdr3_aa: CASSLAEQVDTF
v_call: TRBV28; d_call: NA; clone_size: NA; j_call: TRBJ2-3; cdr3_nt: TGTGCCAGCAGTCGGTGGGGGGAAGGGACAGATACGCAGTATTTT; cdr3_aa: CASSRWGEGTDTQYF
v_call: TRBV6-6; d_call: TRBD2; clone_size: NA; j_call: TRBJ2-2; cdr3_nt: TGTGCCAGCAGCTCGGGGGGGCCGTACACCGGGGAGCTGTTTTTT; cdr3_aa: CASSSGGPYTGELFF
v_call: TRBV27; d_call: NA; clone_size: NA; j_call: TRBJ2-3; cdr3_nt: TGTGCCAGCAGTTCCCTCGGGGGACAATCCACAGATACGCAGTATTTT; cdr3_aa: CASSSLGGQSTDTQYF
v_call: TRBV15; d_call: NA; clone_size: NA; j_call: TRBJ2-7; cdr3_nt: TGTGCCACCAGCAGAGACAGGGTAGCCTACGAGCAGTACTTC; cdr3_aa: CATSRDRVAYEQYF
v_call: TRBV7-6; d_call: TRBD2; clone_size: once; j_call: TRBJ2-7; cdr3_nt: TGTGCCAGCAGCTTAGGGACTAGCGGGTATTACGAGCAGTACTTC; cdr3_aa: CASSLGTSGYYEQYF
v_call: TRBV30; d_call: NA; clone_size: NA; j_call: TRBJ1-6; cdr3_nt: TGTGCCTGGAGTCCTACAGAAACCTCTCGCGGCTCCTATAATTCACCCCTCCACTTT; cdr3_aa: CAWSPTETSRGSYNSPLHF
v_call: TRBV4-1; d_call: NA; clone_size: NA; j_call: TRBJ1-2; cdr3_nt: TGCGCCAGCAGCCAAGTGGGCACGGAGGGCTACACCTTC; cdr3_aa: CASSQVGTEGYTF
v_call: TRBV11-2; d_call: TRBD1; clone_size: NA; j_call: TRBJ2-2; cdr3_nt: TGTGCCAGCAGCTCCCAGGGGGCGATCACCGGGGAGCTGTTTTTT; cdr3_aa: CASSSQGAITGELFF
v_call: TRBV28; d_call: NA; clone_size: NA; j_call: TRBJ2-6; cdr3_nt: TGTGCCAGCAGGCTGGGGGGCTCTGGGGCCAACGTCCTGACTTTC; cdr3_aa: CASRLGGSGANVLTF
v_call: TRBV28; d_call: TRBD2; clone_size: NA; j_call: TRBJ2-1; cdr3_nt: TGTGCCAGCAGTTTCGGGGGGGGCTACAATGAGCAGTTCTTC; cdr3_aa: CASSFGGGYNEQFF
v_call: TRBV7-9; d_call: NA; clone_size: NA; j_call: TRBJ2-5; cdr3_nt: TGTGCCAGCAGCTACAGGGCTTCTGAAGAGACCCAGTACTTC; cdr3_aa: CASSYRASEETQYF
v_call: TRBV7-8; d_call: NA; clone_size: NA; j_call: TRBJ2-7; cdr3_nt: TGTGCCAGCAGCGCCACGGCGTTGGGGAACGAGCAGTACTTC; cdr3_aa: CASSATALGNEQYF
v_call: TRBV4-3; d_call: TRBD2; clone_size: few; j_call: TRBJ2-5; cdr3_nt: TGCGCCAGCAGCCAAGATCGGGGGGTCCAAGAGACCCAGTACTTC; cdr3_aa: CASSQDRGVQETQYF
v_call: TRBV6-5; d_call: NA; clone_size: NA; j_call: TRBJ2-7; cdr3_nt: TGTGCCAGCAGTTCTACGACCGGGACTGGGGAATACGAGCAGTACTTC; cdr3_aa: CASSSTTGTGEYEQYF
v_call: TRBV7-8; d_call: NA; clone_size: once; j_call: TRBJ1-4; cdr3_nt: TGTGCCAGCAGCTCCCTACCGAGAACTAATGAAAAACTGTTTTTT; cdr3_aa: CASSSLPRTNEKLFF
v_call: TRBV10-1; d_call: TRBD2; clone_size: few; j_call: TRBJ2-7; cdr3_nt: TGCGCCAGCAGCAACACAAGACTAGCGGGAGAGTACGAGCAGTACTTC; cdr3_aa: CASSNTRLAGEYEQYF
v_call: TRBV10-2; d_call: NA; clone_size: NA; j_call: TRBJ1-2; cdr3_nt: TGCGCCAGCAGTGAGTCGAAGGGACGTGGTCCTAACTATGGCTACACCTTC; cdr3_aa: CASSESKGRGPNYGYTF
v_call: TRBV7-9; d_call: TRBD1; clone_size: NA; j_call: TRBJ2-1; cdr3_nt: TGTGCCAGCAGCTCTCTGGGACAGGGGACGGGGAATGAGCAGTTCTTC; cdr3_aa: CASSSLGQGTGNEQFF
v_call: TRBV7-7; d_call: TRBD2; clone_size: once; j_call: TRBJ2-1; cdr3_nt: TGTGCTAGCAGCTTAACCCCGGGGGGGCCGAGTGAGCAGTTCTTC; cdr3_aa: CASSLTPGGPSEQFF
v_call: TRBV7-8; d_call: NA; clone_size: NA; j_call: TRBJ2-7; cdr3_nt: TGTGCCAGCAGCCTCGGAGGTGGAGGAGAGCAGTACTTC; cdr3_aa: CASSLGGGGEQYF
v_call: TRBV19; d_call: TRBD1; clone_size: NA; j_call: TRBJ2-7; cdr3_nt: TGTGCCAGTAGTATAGGGGACAGTGGCTACGAGCAGTACTTC; cdr3_aa: CASSIGDSGYEQYF
v_call: TRBV28; d_call: TRBD1; clone_size: NA; j_call: TRBJ1-1; cdr3_nt: TGTGCCAGCAGTTTATTTCTACAGGGGACTGAAGCTTTCTTT; cdr3_aa: CASSLFLQGTEAFF
v_call: TRBV7-9; d_call: TRBD2; clone_size: NA; j_call: TRBJ2-3; cdr3_nt: TGTGCCAGCAGCTCTGGACTAGCGGGGATAAGCACAGATACGCAGTATTTT; cdr3_aa: CASSSGLAGISTDTQYF
v_call: TRBV5-5; d_call: NA; clone_size: few; j_call: TRBJ2-7; cdr3_nt: TGTGCCAGCAGCTTGGGGGACTACGAGCAGTACTTC; cdr3_aa: CASSLGDYEQYF
v_call: TRBV10-1; d_call: NA; clone_size: NA; j_call: TRBJ1-1; cdr3_nt: TGCGCCAGCAGTGACCCAGGTTTTACTGAAGCTTTCTTT; cdr3_aa: CASSDPGFTEAFF
v_call: TRBV9; d_call: NA; clone_size: NA; j_call: TRBJ1-2; cdr3_nt: TGTGCCAGCAGCGTAGGGCAGATGAGCTATGGCTACACCTTC; cdr3_aa: CASSVGQMSYGYTF
v_call: TRBV28; d_call: NA; clone_size: NA; j_call: TRBJ2-2; cdr3_nt: TGTGCCAGCAGTTTCCCTCCCGGGTCGAACACCGGGGAGCTGTTTTTT; cdr3_aa: CASSFPPGSNTGELFF
v_call: TRBV27; d_call: NA; clone_size: NA; j_call: TRBJ2-1; cdr3_nt: TGTGCCAGCAGTTTTAACAGTGGGTGGGATGAGCAGTTCTTC; cdr3_aa: CASSFNSGWDEQFF
v_call: TRBV11-2; d_call: TRBD2; clone_size: NA; j_call: TRBJ2-3; cdr3_nt: TGTGCCAGCAGCTTAGATTGGGCGGGAGGGCCCCCAGATACGCAGTATTTT; cdr3_aa: CASSLDWAGGPPDTQYF
v_call: TRBV30; d_call: TRBD1; clone_size: NA; j_call: TRBJ2-2; cdr3_nt: TGTGCCTGGGAATCGGACAGGGAGGCCGGGGAGCTGTTTTTT; cdr3_aa: CAWESDREAGELFF
v_call: TRBV5-4; d_call: NA; clone_size: NA; j_call: TRBJ2-1; cdr3_nt: TGTGCCAGCAGCCGGGACCCCAGCTCCTACAATGAGCAGTTCTTC; cdr3_aa: CASSRDPSSYNEQFF
v_call: TRBV15; d_call: NA; clone_size: NA; j_call: TRBJ2-7; cdr3_nt: TGTGCCACCAGCAGCCCCCGCAGTCTCTACGAGCAGTACTTC; cdr3_aa: CATSSPRSLYEQYF
v_call: TRBV6-4; d_call: NA; clone_size: NA; j_call: TRBJ2-2; cdr3_nt: TGTGCCAGCAGTGACTCAGTAGCCGGGGAGCTGTTTTTT; cdr3_aa: CASSDSVAGELFF
v_call: TRBV27; d_call: NA; clone_size: NA; j_call: TRBJ1-4; cdr3_nt: TGTGCCAGCAGGGTATCTTGGGGTAATGAAAAACTGTTTTTT; cdr3_aa: CASRVSWGNEKLFF
v_call: TRBV10-3; d_call: TRBD2; clone_size: NA; j_call: TRBJ2-7; cdr3_nt: TGTGCATCGGGGGGAGTGTCCTACGAGCAGTACTTC; cdr3_aa: CASGGVSYEQYF
v_call: TRBV7-2; d_call: TRBD1; clone_size: NA; j_call: TRBJ1-4; cdr3_nt: TGTGCCAGCAGCTTGGGGACAGATGAAAAACTGTTTTTT; cdr3_aa: CASSLGTDEKLFF
v_call: TRBV2; d_call: NA; clone_size: NA; j_call: TRBJ1-6; cdr3_nt: TGTGCCAACGGAGACCCAAACGACTCTTATAATTCACCCCTCCACTTT; cdr3_aa: CANGDPNDSYNSPLHF
v_call: TRBV4-1; d_call: NA; clone_size: NA; j_call: TRBJ1-1; cdr3_nt: TGCGCCAGCAGCCAAGATCCGATTCCCGAGAACGGAATTGAAGCTTTCTTT; cdr3_aa: CASSQDPIPENGIEAFF
v_call: TRBV6-1; d_call: TRBD1; clone_size: NA; j_call: TRBJ1-1; cdr3_nt: TGTGCCAGCAGTGATCGGACAGGGGACCCAAGAGAAGCTTTCTTT; cdr3_aa: CASSDRTGDPREAFF
v_call: TRBV10-3; d_call: NA; clone_size: once; j_call: TRBJ1-4; cdr3_nt: TGTGCCATCAGTGAGATTGCAACTAATGAAAAACTGTTTTTT; cdr3_aa: CAISEIATNEKLFF
v_call: TRBV5-6; d_call: NA; clone_size: NA; j_call: TRBJ1-6; cdr3_nt: TGTGCCAGCAGCTTGGAGTGGGGACAATCACCCCTCCACTTT; cdr3_aa: CASSLEWGQSPLHF